The source of this T cell receptor beta chain is a study of beta chain features in type 1 diabetes. Study-wide findings and caveats: When VDJ junctions were examined, type 1 diabetes patients showed fewer insertions and more deletions.

Sequencing targeted expressed TCRB transcripts, as all isolated RNA had been reverse transcribed. Sequenced by immunoSEQ multiplex PCR; TCRdb stores in-frame clones only, minus some. The sample includes 450,000 to 550,000 clones, about 29% seen only once; the top ten take about 0.06%. As concerns this clone: What it binds is not known.

Trimming cost V 3 bases and J 0 bases, with 11 bases left between them. The CDR3 is made up of 16 amino acids. Germline values: CDR1 MGHDK, CDR2 SYGVNS. This clonotype originated in a man between 18 and 35 years old in good health. The chain links TRBV25-1 to TRBJ1-4; possible D gene TRBD1, 5 bases. Sequenced: naive CD4+ T cells from blood. The CDR3 region has the DNA TGTGCCAGCAGTGACCCCGGGGGGACAACTAATGAAAAACTGTTTTTT. Its protein is CASSDPGGTTNEKLFF.